Reported below is one T cell receptor (beta chain). This CDR3 region has 14 residues. Germline V gives CDR1 MGHRA, CDR2 YSYEKL. V lost 4 bases to trimming and J lost 2 bases; unmatched junction nucleotides: 4. This sample is drawn from a study of OX40 agonist ivuxolimab in advanced cancers. Profiled with immunoSEQ multiplex PCR; TCRdb holds only in-frame clones, not every one. The sample records 70,000 to 80,000 clones, roughly 87% being singletons. The chain couples TRBV4-1 to TRBJ1-1, with 7 bases aligning to TRBD1. This clonotype originated in an adult with an advanced solid tumor such as melanoma, head and neck, liver or kidney cancer. Specimen: CD4+ or CD8+ T cells sorted from blood, collected in a trial of the OX40 agonist ivuxolimab. The CDR3 DNA sequence: TGCGCCAGCAGCCTTAGACAGGGAAACACTGAAGCTTTCTTT. Protein product: CASSLRQGNTEAFF.